This T cell receptor beta chain was identified during a study of siplizumab effects on memory and regulatory T cells. In its sample, this clone was seen once. This table comes from immunoSEQ multiplex PCR, and its TCRdb copy is limited to in-frame clones, with some not included. The profile covers 95,000 to 100,000 clones, with 80% to 95% appearing a single time and around 12% taken by the ten largest. Germline V gives CDR1 MNHNY, CDR2 SVGAGI (reference sequence). The J segment lost 0 bases and the V segment lost 7 bases, leaving 6 bases of the junction unmatched. The CDR3 spans 16 residues. Sequencing input: non-Treg CD4+ T cells sorted from blood. The chain has TRBV6-6 and TRBJ2-6; 7 bases map to TRBD1. The receptor was derived from a human donor in good health. The CDR3 DNA reads as TGTGCCAGCACCCCCGACAGGGACTCTGGGGCCAACGTCCTGACTTTC. This translates into CASTPDRDSGANVLTF.